This T cell receptor beta chain was profiled in a study of CD8 T cells in ankylosing spondylitis. Study conclusions and caveats: Clones linked to disease were reported to show significant enrichment in matched ankylosing spondylitis synovial fluid. Earlier work had already found some motif variants in reactive arthritis synovial fluid and blood. Ankylosing spondylitis blood appeared to carry a characteristic TCR beta motif of fewer than 10 highly homologous variants. Clones linked to disease, bearing a CD8+ phenotype, were relatively rare in peripheral blood.

Only a few counts were recorded for this clonotype. Its antigen remains unknown. The CDR3 is 15 amino acids. Germline CDR1 SGHAT, CDR2 FQNNGV. V was clipped by 0 bases and J by 5 bases, with 13 bases between them. Scientists made TCR beta libraries using quantitative 5'-RACE with molecular barcodes. One entry per CDR3 protein, called by TCRdb with MiXCR from the 5' RACE reads. Of fewer than 400,000 distinct CDR3 sequences in the sample, approximately 8.2% were seen once. The rearrangement links TRBV11-2 to TRBJ1-2; D is ambiguous. The sample taken for sequencing was blood, either unsorted or a sorted T cell fraction (not recorded which). This TCR came from a male donor with ankylosing spondylitis. CDR3 protein: CASSLERAPSYGYTF. Here the CDR3 DNA reads TGTGCCAGCAGCTTAGAACGGGCACCCTCATATGGCTACACCTTC.